This TCR beta chain derives from a study of blood T cell repertoires in COVID-19. Across the study: Acute and convalescent COVID-19 specimens originated in the United States, Italy and Spain. In each case, the material was cDNA or gDNA derived from T cells, B-cell-depleted T cells, or PBMCs.

This CDR3 region has 14 residues. Per germline, CDR1 SGDLS and CDR2 YYNGEE. The V gene lost 1 base and the J gene lost 0 bases, with 8 bases spanning the gap. Produced via immunoSEQ multiplex PCR; TCRdb's table is partial and in-frame only. The sample carries 150,000 to 200,000 clones, approximately 80% recorded once. There are a few counts of this clone. The sequence was obtained from a man in his forties who had recovered from COVID-19. The material sequenced was PBMCs or T cells enriched from blood (not recorded which). The chain recombines TRBV9 with TRBJ2-7; TRBD2 might be the D (5 bases). The CDR3 DNA reads TGTGCCAGCAGCGTAAGCAGCGGCTCCTACGAGCAGTACTTC. Protein: CASSVSSGSYEQYF.